This T cell receptor (beta chain) derives from a study of regulatory T cells in long-lasting Graves disease. Study results and limitations: When disease was persistent, TRBV28, TRBJ1-2 and TRBJ2-5 were the favored segments. No thyroid tissue was studied; the work used peripheral blood only.

In building TCR beta libraries, iRepertoire HTBI primers were used together with Arm-PCR of CDR3 regions. TCRdb recomputed calls from the multiplex PCR reads with MiXCR, one row per CDR3 protein. The repertoire consists of 500,000 or so distinct CDR3 sequences, with 14% occurring once and the leading ten covering approximately 15%. Regarding time point: newly diagnosed GD, antithyroid drugs for less than 3 months. Following extraction of RNA from PBMCs, that RNA was used to make the TCR library. CDR1 is DFQATT, CDR2 SNEGSKA, per germline (reference sequence). Trimming cost V 0 bases and J 0 bases; bases outside gene matches: 5. The CDR3 length is 15 residues. In its sample, this clonotype was seen many times. The antigen is undetermined. These records were also assigned to another study, of T cells in Graves' hyperthyroidism and ophthalmopathy. That report adds: Most thyroid clonotypes expanded above 0.001 appeared in blood too.

This material consisted of peripheral blood mononuclear cells (PBMCs), taken at new diagnosis, from a patient treated with antithyroid drugs. This sequence originates from a woman in her forties or fifties with Graves disease. This sequence joins TRBV20-1 and TRBJ2-7; 7 bases line up with TRBD2. The CDR3, as DNA: TGCAGTGCTAGAGATATCCGGGACTACTCCTACGAGCAGTACTTC. Translated: CSARDIRDYSYEQYF.